Below, 13 T cell receptor beta chains from the same sample are listed, as sequenced in a study of blood T cells in healthy people across ages. Using a J-beta primer mix together with a sample-barcoded 5' primer, a second PCR was run for about 7 to 12 cycles. MiXCR was run by TCRdb on the 5' RACE reads, yielding one entry per CDR3 protein. The sample has nearly 800,000 distinct CDR3 sequences, 56% seen once. Sequences were obtained from blood. The receptors stem from a man in his forties or fifties in good health.

There are a few counts of this clonotype. The J gene is TRBJ2-1, the V gene TRBV7-9, with 9 bases fitting TRBD2. The germline CDR1 and CDR2 sequences are SEHNR and FQNEAQ (reference sequence). This CDR3 spans 15 amino acids. V shed 5 bases, J shed 7 bases, and the junction held 9 bases outside the gene matches. As DNA, the CDR3 is TGTGCCAGCAGCCCCCCAGGGCTAGCGGGGAATGAGCAGTTCTTC. Protein product: CASSPPGLAGNEQFF. Combining the CDR3 with reference TRBV7-9 and TRBJ2-1 gives the whole variable domain DTGVSQNPRHKITKRGQNVTFRCDPISEHNRLYWYRQTLGQGPEFLTYFQNEAQLEKSRLLSDRFSAERPKGSFSTLEIQRTEQGDSAMYLCASSPPGLAGNEQFFGPGTRLTVL.

There are a few counts of this clonotype. V usage is TRBV7-6 and J usage is TRBJ2-5; possible D gene TRBD2, 5 bases. CDR1 is SGHVS, CDR2 FNYEAQ, per germline. Trimming stripped 6 bases from V and 1 base from J, with 9 bases between. CDR3 length: 13 amino acids. CDR3 region: CASRTSPQETQYF. The CDR3 DNA sequence: TGTGCCAGCAGAACTAGTCCCCAAGAGACCCAGTACTTC.

This clonotype was counted between two and nine times. V and J are TRBV3-1 and TRBJ2-7, with D possibly being TRBD1 (6 bases). This CDR3 spans 14 amino acids. Trimming left V 0 bases short and J 7 bases short, with 13 bases between. Germline-derived CDR1 and CDR2 are LGHDT and YNNKEL (reference sequence). The CDR3 sequence is CASSQDGRGQEQYF. In nucleotides, the CDR3 is TGTGCCAGCAGCCAAGATGGCAGGGGTCAAGAGCAGTACTTC.

This clonotype was found a few times. The chain carries TRBV20-1 and TRBJ2-3; 12 bases are shared with TRBD2. This CDR3 comprises 18 residues. The germline V gene encodes CDR1 DFQATT and CDR2 SNEGSKA (reference sequence). J lost 3 bases, V lost 1 base, and 11 bases had no gene match. CDR3 region: CSARGIPWTSGITDTQYF. The CDR3 DNA follows: TGCAGTGCTAGAGGTATCCCATGGACTAGCGGGATAACAGATACGCAGTATTTT.

The gene calls are TRBV6-5 and TRBJ1-2, with D possibly TRBD1 on 5 matching bases. Germline CDR1 reads MNHEY; CDR2 reads SVGAGI. V lost 2 bases, J lost 3 bases, and 10 bases lay in between. The CDR3 loop spans 14 amino acids. CDR3 amino acids: CASSYRAGHYGYTF. The DNA for the CDR3 is TGTGCCAGCAGTTACAGGGCGGGGCACTATGGCTACACCTTC.

The J gene is TRBJ2-3, the V gene TRBV6-2 or TRBV6-3, with TRBD2 matching 14 bases. The CDR3 covers 16 residues. Per the germline V gene, CDR1 is MNHEY and CDR2 is SVGEGT. After removal of 4 bases from V and 4 bases from J, the junction contained 4 bases not matched to a gene. DNA for the CDR3: TGTGCCAGCAGTTCCGGGACTAGCGGGAGACCAGATACGCAGTATTTT. Translating it yields CASSSGTSGRPDTQYF.

This rearrangement joins TRBV20-1 to TRBJ1-2, with 9 bases aligning to TRBD1. Germline loops: CDR1 DFQATT, CDR2 SNEGSKA (reference sequence). V lost 8 bases and J lost 7; bases outside the gene matches: 11. The CDR3 is made up of 13 amino acids. CDR3: CSTTADRGSGYTF. The CDR3 DNA sequence: TGCAGTACAACAGCCGACAGGGGGTCTGGCTACACCTTC.

The table lists this clonotype with a few counts. The chain recombines TRBV6-5 with TRBJ1-2; no reliable D call. Germline CDR1 is MNHEY and CDR2 is SVGAGI. V was shortened by 5 bases and J by 7 bases, with 17 bases between the two germline ends. The CDR3 runs 14 residues. The CDR3 is CASSPVPMGSGYTF. DNA of the CDR3: TGTGCCAGCAGTCCCGTCCCGATGGGGTCTGGCTACACCTTC.

The CDR3 DNA sequence: TGTGCCACCAGCAGAGACAGGGGGCGTGTGGGTACGCAGTATTTT. It translates to CATSRDRGRVGTQYF. The chain recombines TRBV15 with TRBJ2-3, with TRBD1 identical over 8 bases. V lost 0 bases and J lost 8; bases outside the gene matches: 7. CDR3 length equals 15 residues. The germline CDR1 and CDR2 sequences are LNHNV and YYDKDF (reference sequence).

J is TRBJ2-1 and V is TRBV6-2 or TRBV6-3; D unclear. The CDR3 extends over 14 amino acids. From germline, CDR1 is MNHEY and CDR2 SVGEGT. V shed 2 bases and J shed 6 bases, with 11 bases lying between them. CDR3 protein: CASSYDFLGNEQFF. The DNA of the CDR3 is TGTGCCAGCAGTTACGACTTTTTAGGCAATGAGCAGTTCTTC.

The gene calls are TRBV27 and TRBJ1-1; 7 positions match TRBD1. The CDR3 has 14 residues. Germline CDR1 is MNHEY and CDR2 is SMNVEV (reference sequence). V gave up 6 bases and J gave up 5 bases; unmatched junction bases: 9. CDR3 coding DNA: TGTGCCAGCAGCCCAGGGGGGAGAGGGACTGAAGCTTTCTTT. As protein: CASSPGGRGTEAFF.

The V call is TRBV7-8, the J call TRBJ2-3, with TRBD2 matching 16 bases. V was pared by 1 base and J by 4 bases, with 2 bases of the junction left unmatched. This CDR3 has 17 amino acids. The germline CDR1 and CDR2 sequences are SGHVS and FQNEAQ. CDR3 protein: CASSLGGTSGGADTQYF. In nucleotides, the CDR3 is TGTGCCAGCAGCTTAGGGGGGACTAGCGGGGGGGCAGATACGCAGTATTTT.

This clonotype was counted a few times. V usage is TRBV25-1 and J usage is TRBJ1-5; the D gene is possibly TRBD1 (5 bases). V gave up 4 bases and J gave up 0 bases, with 10 bases separating them. Germline-derived CDR1 and CDR2 are MGHDK and SYGVNS. The length of the CDR3 is 15 residues. The CDR3 is CASSGTRTSNQPQHF. The CDR3 DNA reads TGTGCCAGCAGTGGGACAAGGACTAGCAATCAGCCCCAGCATTTT.